The T cell receptor (beta chain) described here comes from a study of siplizumab effects on memory and regulatory T cells. Study-level findings and limits: Proof of suppressive function in proliferating Tregs from siplizumab cultures was not established. In unstimulated cells, naive T cells appeared more diverse than memory T cells and seemed major alloresponse contributors.

A word on this clone: Antigen: not known.

The CDR3 is 15 residues long. Looked up from germline, CDR1 is LNHNV and CDR2 is YYDKDF (reference sequence). The germline V and J ends were trimmed by 5 bases and 8 bases, with 21 bases remaining between them. TCR templates numbering around 9.6 x 10^4 were assayed per sample. Libraries were prepared by immunoSEQ multiplex PCR; TCRdb keeps only in-frame clonotypes and omits some of them. The sample consists of roughly 100,000 clones, about 90% of them appearing once. This sequence joins TRBV15 and TRBJ1-1; D possibly corresponds to TRBD1 (5 bases). This sequence originates from a human donor in good health. Input material: CD4+ T cells sorted from blood. CDR3: CATSPRGWGGYEAFF. The CDR3 DNA is TGTGCCACCAGCCCTCGGGGCTGGGGTGGTTACGAAGCTTTCTTT.